This record concerns one TCR beta chain sequence. The antigen remains undetermined. Assay used: immunoSEQ multiplex PCR; TCRdb lists only in-frame clones, some missing. In the table there are under 200,000 clones, 89% of which are singletons. The source of the sample is a study of cytomegalovirus exposure and HLA in healthy donors. Whole-study context: A later analysis reported the 100 to 150 validation repertoires used the same platform as the 666 first-cohort repertoires.

This CDR3 has 16 residues. Germline V gene data show CDR1 as LNHNV and CDR2 as YYDKDF (reference sequence). V dropped 1 base and J dropped 3 bases, with 13 bases sitting between them. Study conclusions and caveats: One later analysis, an examination of the roughly 110 validation repertoires, found that first-cohort TCR clusters tended to co-occur in them. Altogether, 164 TCR beta chains were recorded as cytomegalovirus-associated. The CMV antigen specificity of a few CMV-associated chains was confirmed through in vitro analysis.

The specimen was PBMCs. The clonotype originates from a man between 18 and 29 years old in good health and CMV-seropositive. This chain joins TRBV15 and TRBJ1-5; no definite D call. The CDR3 loop is CATSRAEGLANQPQHF. As DNA, the CDR3 is TGTGCCACCAGCAGAGCTGAGGGATTGGCCAATCAGCCCCAGCATTTT.